These 26 T cell receptor beta chains came from one sample sequenced in a study of shared clonotypes between healthy human individuals. It was CD45RO-negative cells, positively selected for CCR7, that made up naive CD8 cells, with terminally differentiated effector memory CD45RA+ cells excluded. Assay used: immunoSEQ multiplex PCR; TCRdb lists only in-frame clones, some missing. The table lists 660,000 or so clones, 90% to 97% of them singletons. The sample taken for sequencing was naive CD8+ T cells sorted from blood. Receptors were obtained from a woman in her twenties or thirties in good health.

The chain couples TRBV2 to TRBJ1-1; 9 bases are a match to TRBD1. Per germline, CDR1 SNHLY and CDR2 FYNNEI. Unmatched junction bases numbered 9, after V lost 0 bases and J lost 13 bases. CDR3 length: 14 amino acids. The DNA of the CDR3 is TGTGCCAGCAGTGAAGCGCTTGCGACAGGGGGGATTTTCTTT. It encodes CASSEALATGGIFF.

The chain links TRBV4-1 to TRBJ2-1, with unresolved D. This CDR3 spans 15 amino acids. Germline lookup yields CDR1 MGHRA and CDR2 YSYEKL. V dropped 1 base and J dropped 3 bases, with 10 bases sitting between them. The CDR3 DNA reads TGCGCCAGCAGCCAAGTTTTAAGGAACTACAATGAGCAGTTCTTC. Translating gives CASSQVLRNYNEQFF.

This rearrangement joins TRBV28 to TRBJ1-5; D is unresolved. Between the trimmed V and J ends, which lost 3 bases and 7 bases, there was a span of 10 bases. The CDR3 contains 13 residues. Germline-derived CDR1 and CDR2 are MDHEN and SYDVKM. The CDR3 here is CASSFGPKQPQHF. The CDR3 nucleotides read TGTGCCAGCAGTTTCGGACCGAAACAGCCCCAGCATTTT. Together with reference TRBV28 and TRBJ1-5, the CDR3 gives the full variable domain: DVKVTQSSRYLVKRTGEKVFLECVQDMDHENMFWYRQDPGLGLRLIYFSYDVKMKEKGDIPEGYSVSREKKERFSLILESASTNQTSMYLCASSFGPKQPQHFGDGTRLSIL.

The rearrangement uses TRBV27 and TRBJ1-3, with 8 nucleotides matching TRBD1. CDR3 length: 15 residues. After removal of 5 bases from V and 3 bases from J, the junction contained 6 bases not matched to a gene. The V gene's germline CDR1 is MNHEY and CDR2 SMNVEV (reference sequence). Here the CDR3 reads CASSPLTGVGNTIYF. The DNA for the CDR3 is TGTGCCAGCAGTCCGTTGACAGGGGTTGGAAACACCATATATTTT.

This chain connects TRBV19 to TRBJ2-1, with D possibly being TRBD1 (6 bases). CDR3 length: 12 amino acids. Germline V gives CDR1 LNHDA, CDR2 SQIVND (reference sequence). V was trimmed by 1 base and J by 9 bases, leaving 7 bases between them. In nucleotides, the CDR3 is TGTGCCAGTAGTATAGGGGGGCCTGAGCAGTTCTTC. It is translated as CASSIGGPEQFF.

The V and J genes are TRBV7-9 and TRBJ2-1; D ambiguous. The CDR3 runs to 14 residues. Germline V CDR1 and CDR2: SEHNR, FQNEAQ (reference sequence). Trimming cost V 2 bases and J 4 bases, with 9 bases left between them. CDR3 DNA: TGTGCCAGCAGCTTATACGCGCCTTACAATGAGCAGTTCTTC. It is translated as CASSLYAPYNEQFF.

V usage is TRBV14 and J usage is TRBJ2-2; TRBD2 agrees at 7 bases. V was pared by 6 bases and J by 5 bases, with 3 bases of the junction left unmatched. Germline CDR1 is SGHDN and CDR2 is FVKESK. The CDR3 extends over 13 amino acids. The CDR3 is CASRTGGTGELFF. The CDR3, as DNA: TGTGCCAGCAGGACCGGGGGGACCGGGGAGCTGTTTTTT.

The genes are TRBV5-1 and TRBJ2-5; 9 bases line up with TRBD1. Trimming took 4 bases from V and 9 from J; bases not matched to a gene: 16. CDR3 size: 16 residues. Germline-derived CDR1 and CDR2 are SGHRS and YFSETQ. CDR3 coding DNA: TGCGCCAGCAGCATCCGGGACAGGGTAAGTTTATTGCCCCAGTACTTC. Encoded protein: CASSIRDRVSLLPQYF.

The V call is TRBV9, the J call TRBJ1-2, with 11 bases matching TRBD1. CDR1 and CDR2 from the germline V gene are SGDLS and YYNGEE. This CDR3 has 13 amino acids. J was trimmed by 10 bases and V by 7 bases; bases with no gene match: 9. CDR3 protein: CASFGGQGENYTF. The CDR3 nucleotides are TGTGCCAGCTTCGGGGGACAGGGGGAGAACTACACCTTC.

The CDR3: CASSQDPSSYNEQFF. DNA for the CDR3: TGCGCCAGCAGCCAAGACCCTAGCTCCTACAATGAGCAGTTCTTC. The chain combines TRBV4-1 with TRBJ2-1; D remains ambiguous. This CDR3 comprises 15 residues. Germline CDR1 and CDR2: MGHRA and YSYEKL. Trimming stripped 0 bases from V and 0 bases from J, with 6 bases between.

J is TRBJ2-7 and V is TRBV6-6, with TRBD1 identical over 9 bases. Germline CDR1 MNHNY, CDR2 SVGAGI (reference sequence). This CDR3 is 16 amino acids long. V shed 6 bases and J 2 bases; nucleotides not matched to a gene: 11. CDR3 sequence reads: CASSKTSDRGTYEQYF. The CDR3 DNA is TGTGCCAGCAGCAAAACCTCGGACAGGGGAACCTACGAGCAGTACTTC.

The chain joins TRBV13 to TRBJ2-3; 9 bases align to TRBD2. CDR1 is PRHDT and CDR2 is FYEKMQ in the germline V gene (reference sequence). The CDR3 covers 19 residues. The V gene end was trimmed by 3 bases and the J gene end by 4 bases; junction bases not matched to a gene: 17. The CDR3 loop reads CASSLGAPSSGNFPDTQYF. The DNA for the CDR3 is TGTGCCAGCAGCTTGGGGGCCCCTTCTAGCGGGAATTTCCCAGATACGCAGTATTTT.

The genes are TRBV2 and TRBJ2-7; no clear D gene. The CDR3 has 12 residues. Between the trimmed V and J ends, which lost 2 bases and 3 bases, there was a span of 5 bases. The germline CDR1 and CDR2 sequences are SNHLY and FYNNEI. This CDR3 reads CASSEISYEQYF. The CDR3 DNA sequence: TGTGCCAGCAGTGAAATCAGCTACGAGCAGTACTTC.

The V call is TRBV27, the J call TRBJ2-7, with D possibly TRBD2 on 6 matching bases. Trimming took off 2 bases at V and 3 bases at J, with 11 bases between the two ends. CDR3 size: 14 residues. Per germline, CDR1 MNHEY and CDR2 SMNVEV (reference sequence). The CDR3 spells CASSLTGSLYEQYF. DNA for the CDR3: TGTGCCAGCAGTTTAACCGGGAGTCTCTACGAGCAGTACTTC.

This clone was detected only a few times. The chain recombines TRBV27 with TRBJ2-7, with D tentatively TRBD2 (5 bases). Trimming took off 8 bases at V and 3 bases at J, with 5 bases between the two ends. Germline CDR1 is MNHEY and CDR2 is SMNVEV (reference sequence). The CDR3 totals 10 residues. CDR3 in DNA: TGTGCCAGCGGACTCTACGAGCAGTACTTC. This gives the protein CASGLYEQYF.

V is TRBV27 and J is TRBJ1-4, with D possibly TRBD1 on 5 matching bases. Looked up from germline, CDR1 is MNHEY and CDR2 is SMNVEV (reference sequence). V was shortened by 6 bases and J by 7 bases, with 18 bases between the two germline ends. The CDR3 extends over 15 amino acids. This CDR3 is CASSPAWGGTEKLFF. The CDR3 coding sequence is TGTGCCAGCAGCCCCGCCTGGGGGGGGACTGAAAAACTGTTTTTT.

The chain is built from TRBV10-1 and TRBJ2-2; 10 positions agree with TRBD2. This CDR3 is 19 amino acids long. Per germline, CDR1 WNHNN and CDR2 SYGVQD (reference sequence). Trimming cost V 6 bases and J 2 bases; bases outside gene matches: 15. The CDR3 nucleotides read TGCGCCAGCAGCCCCGGGAAGAAAGGACTAGCGGAAAACACCGGGGAGCTGTTTTTT. Encoded protein: CASSPGKKGLAENTGELFF.

This chain joins TRBV27 and TRBJ2-1; no definite D call. CDR1 is MNHEY and CDR2 is SMNVEV in the germline V gene (reference sequence). The ends were cut back, 5 bases at V and 7 bases at J, with 12 bases in the middle. CDR3 length equals 13 residues. The CDR3 reads CASSHQWGNEQFF. The CDR3 nucleotides read TGTGCCAGCAGTCACCAATGGGGAAATGAGCAGTTCTTC.

The V and J genes are TRBV5-4 and TRBJ2-1; 9 bases align to TRBD1. This CDR3 has 17 residues. Germline-derived CDR1 and CDR2 are SGHNT and YYREEE (reference sequence). With V trimmed by 1 base and J by 4 bases, 9 bases remained unmatched. Here the CDR3 DNA reads TGTGCCAGCAGCTTGTGGAGCCCCGGGACAGGGTACAATGAGCAGTTCTTC. Its protein is CASSLWSPGTGYNEQFF.

The chain combines TRBV6-1 with TRBJ2-7; D gene unclear. The germline gives CDR1 MNHNS, CDR2 SASEGT. Between the trimmed V and J ends, which lost 1 base and 2 bases, there was a span of 6 bases. CDR3 length: 13 residues. CDR3 nucleotides: TGTGCCAGCAGTGAAGGAACGCCCTACGAGCAGTACTTC. Amino acid sequence: CASSEGTPYEQYF.

This clone has a handful of counts. The V gene is TRBV28, the J gene TRBJ1-1; possibly TRBD1 for D (5 bases). This CDR3 is built from 14 residues. Germline lookup yields CDR1 MDHEN and CDR2 SYDVKM. Trimming removed 3 bases from V and 2 bases from J, with 10 bases in between. CDR3 region: CASSLTVTNTEAFF. The DNA for the CDR3 is TGTGCCAGCAGTTTGACAGTAACTAACACTGAAGCTTTCTTT. The variable domain in full, with the rest retrieved from reference TRBV28 and TRBJ1-1, is DVKVTQSSRYLVKRTGEKVFLECVQDMDHENMFWYRQDPGLGLRLIYFSYDVKMKEKGDIPEGYSVSREKKERFSLILESASTNQTSMYLCASSLTVTNTEAFFGQGTRLTVV.

This chain uses TRBV7-9 with TRBJ2-7, with D possibly being TRBD1 (6 bases). Germline V gives CDR1 SEHNR, CDR2 FQNEAQ (reference sequence). The ends were cut back, 5 bases at V and 1 base at J, with 12 bases in the middle. The CDR3 runs 14 residues. CDR3 sequence (DNA): TGTGCCAGCAGCCCCCGGGACATTTCCTACGAGCAGTACTTC. Translated, it gives CASSPRDISYEQYF.

This sequence joins TRBV9 and TRBJ2-5, with TRBD1 matching over 7 bases. Matching the DNA end better, TRBJ2-7 makes the J call doubtful. The V gene's germline CDR1 is SGDLS and CDR2 YYNGEE. The CDR3 runs 15 residues. This CDR3 reads CASSPVRDSPYEQYF. DNA of the CDR3: TGTGCCAGCAGCCCAGTCCGGGACAGCCCCTACGAGCAGTACTTC.

This chain uses TRBV5-1 with TRBJ2-5; the match to TRBD2 covers 8 bases. The DNA end lines up better with TRBJ2-7; the J call may be wrong. There are 15 residues in the CDR3. Per germline, CDR1 SGHRS and CDR2 YFSETQ. DNA for the CDR3: TGCGCCAGCAGCCCCTCGCGGGAGGCCTCCTACGAGCAGTACTTC. Protein sequence: CASSPSREASYEQYF.

The chain links TRBV6-5 to TRBJ2-2; no clear D. The V end lost 4 bases, the J end lost 8 bases, and 8 bases lay between the germline ends. The germline CDR1 and CDR2 sequences are MNHEY and SVGAGI. This CDR3 region has 12 residues. The CDR3 sequence is CASSLVGGELFF. CDR3 DNA sequence: TGTGCCAGCAGTTTAGTTGGGGGGGAGCTGTTTTTT.

V usage is TRBV19 and J usage is TRBJ2-3; D remains unclear. This CDR3 comprises 17 residues. Germline V gives CDR1 LNHDA, CDR2 SQIVND (reference sequence). Between the trimmed V and J ends, which lost 5 bases and 3 bases, there was a span of 21 bases. The CDR3 DNA is TGTGCCAGTAGTCTTCGGATAAGCCGTGGATTTACAGATACGCAGTATTTT. The encoded protein is CASSLRISRGFTDTQYF.